This entry is about one T cell receptor beta chain. Profiling relied on immunoSEQ multiplex PCR, and the TCRdb table lists in-frame clones only, not all of them. The sample lists about 2.3 million clones; less than 95% were seen once. The V segment lost 4 bases and the J segment 4 bases; nucleotides outside the gene matches: 7. CDR1 LNHDA and CDR2 SQIVND come from the germline V gene (reference sequence). The CDR3 has 15 residues. This record belongs to a study of shared clonotypes between healthy human individuals. For the study at large: Each donor contributed plates that comprised three CD4 naive, three CD4 memory, two CD8 naive and one CD8 memory.

Investigators divided CD4+ cells into CD45RA+ naive and CD45RA-negative memory subsets. The sequencing sample was made of naive CD4+ T cells from PBMCs. Subset meaning: CD45RA+ positively selected. The sequence came from a man younger than 35 in good health. Some clones in this sample may be carry-over from other donors' samples. The chain is built from TRBV19 and TRBJ1-5; 7 bases line up with TRBD1. In nucleotides, the CDR3 is TGTGCCAGTAGTAAGACAGGGAACTATAATCAGCCCCAGCATTTT. It encodes CASSKTGNYNQPQHF. Full variable domain (missing parts from reference TRBV19 and TRBJ1-5): DGGITQSPKYLFRKEGQNVTLSCEQNLNHDAMYWYRQDPGQGLRLIYYSQIVNDFQKGDIAEGYSVSREKKESFPLTVTSAQKNPTAFYLCASSKTGNYNQPQHFGDGTRLSIL.